What follows are 18 T cell receptor beta chains derived from one specimen sequenced in a study of PD-1 blockade in classical Hodgkin lymphoma. Each and every patient relapsed after autologous stem cell transplantation, and patients got differing brentuximab vedotin exposure. Profiling relied on immunoSEQ multiplex PCR, and the TCRdb table lists in-frame clones only, not all of them. The sample lists about 150,000 clones; approximately 72% were seen once. The source material was peripheral blood mononuclear cells (PBMCs), sampled before the second cycle of nivolumab. The receptors derive from a human donor with classical Hodgkin lymphoma.

The rearrangement links TRBV19 to TRBJ2-7, with D possibly TRBD1 on 5 matching bases. The germline gives CDR1 LNHDA, CDR2 SQIVND (reference sequence). Trimming removed 5 bases at V and 2 bases at J, with 10 bases between. The CDR3 consists of 13 residues. The CDR3 here is CASSVTDPYEQYF. The CDR3 DNA reads TGTGCCAGTAGTGTGACAGACCCCTACGAGCAGTACTTC.

The rearrangement links TRBV29-1 to TRBJ2-5, with 13 nucleotides matching TRBD2. Losses at the gene ends were 1 base for V and 2 bases for J; bases not matched to a gene: 4. CDR1 SQVTM and CDR2 ANQGSEA come from the germline V gene. The CDR3 consists of 16 residues. The CDR3, as DNA: TGCAGCGTTGAAGGACTAGCGGGGGGCTTACAAGAGACCCAGTACTTC. Its translation: CSVEGLAGGLQETQYF.

The gene calls are TRBV5-1 and TRBJ2-7; tentative D call: TRBD2 (5 bases). Germline V gene sequence: CDR1 SGHRS, CDR2 YFSETQ. The V end lost 3 bases, the J end lost 3 bases, and 19 bases lay between the germline ends. The CDR3 consists of 16 residues. CDR3 DNA: TGCGCCAGCAGCTACACCTCTAGCAGACCGTACTACGAGCAGTACTTC. It yields the protein CASSYTSSRPYYEQYF.

The chain combines TRBV29-1 with TRBJ1-4; 9 positions match TRBD1. Germline lookup yields CDR1 SQVTM and CDR2 ANQGSEA. The length of the CDR3 is 14 residues. The junction had 8 bases not matched to a gene; V was cut back by 5 bases and J by 7 bases. The CDR3 nucleotides read TGCAGCGTTATGGGGAACAGGGGGCTTGAAAAACTGTTTTTT. Protein: CSVMGNRGLEKLFF.

The chain combines TRBV9 with TRBJ2-5; a possible D gene is TRBD2 (5 bases). The CDR3 is 17 residues long. The germline gives CDR1 SGDLS, CDR2 YYNGEE. V was clipped by 0 bases and J by 3 bases, with 18 bases between them. The CDR3 reads CASSVGVRAEAKETQYF. CDR3 in DNA: TGTGCCAGCAGCGTAGGTGTGAGGGCCGAGGCCAAAGAGACCCAGTACTTC.

Comments on this clone: Other DNA sequences in the same sample also yield this CDR3. This chain uses TRBV12-5 with TRBJ1-1, with D unresolved. Germline loops: CDR1 LGHNT, CDR2 FRNRAP. This CDR3 spans 14 amino acids. V dropped 0 bases and J dropped 1 base, with 6 bases sitting between them. The CDR3 nucleotides are TGTGCTAGTGGTTTGGTACGTAGGAACACTGAAGCTTTCTTT. Translated: CASGLVRRNTEAFF.

This clone was detected once. This chain links TRBV7-3 with TRBJ2-3; 11 nucleotides match TRBD2. The V and J ends lost 3 bases and 4 bases, in that order; junction bases with no gene match: 6. The CDR3 runs 16 residues. In germline, CDR1 is SGHTA, CDR2 FQGTGA. The chain's CDR3 is CASSLTSGMGADTQYF. The CDR3, as DNA: TGTGCCAGCAGCTTGACTAGCGGGATGGGGGCAGATACGCAGTATTTT.

The chain couples TRBV18 to TRBJ2-2, with D possibly being TRBD1 or TRBD2 (5 bases each). Trimming shortened V by 3 bases and J by 6 bases, and 11 bases separated the two germline ends. CDR1 and CDR2 from the germline V gene are KGHSH and LQKENI. The CDR3 spans 14 residues. The CDR3 spells CASSPWDPPGELFF. Here the CDR3 DNA reads TGTGCCAGCTCACCTTGGGACCCTCCCGGGGAGCTGTTTTTT.

The CDR3 protein is CAFSRLAGVSTDTQYF. The CDR3 DNA reads TGTGCCTTTTCGAGACTAGCGGGGGTTAGCACAGATACGCAGTATTTT. The rearrangement joins TRBV10-3 to TRBJ2-3, with 12 bases matching TRBD2. V shed 11 bases, J shed 0 bases, and the junction held 9 bases outside the gene matches. The CDR3 sequence is 16 residues long. CDR1 ENHRY and CDR2 SYGVKD come from the germline V gene.

The rearrangement uses TRBV5-6 and TRBJ2-7, with D unresolved. Trimming removed 4 bases from V and 2 bases from J, with 16 bases in between. The CDR3 extends over 15 amino acids. Germline values: CDR1 SGHDT, CDR2 YYEEEE. The CDR3, as DNA: TGTGCCAGCAGCCCCCCTTCCTCCACTACCTACGAGCAGTACTTC. Its protein is CASSPPSSTTYEQYF.

The rearrangement uses TRBV10-3 and TRBJ2-3; 8 bases map to TRBD2. The germline CDR1 and CDR2 sequences are ENHRY and SYGVKD. J lost 6 bases, V lost 7 bases, and 6 bases had no gene match. The CDR3 length is 13 residues. The DNA for the CDR3 is TGTGCCATCACCGGGGGGGAGAGGGATACGCAGTATTTT. It yields the protein CAITGGERDTQYF.

The V call is TRBV6-5, the J call TRBJ1-2; D perhaps matches TRBD1 (6 bases). The CDR3 sequence is 16 residues long. Germline CDR1 and CDR2: MNHEY and SVGAGI. Between the trimmed V and J ends, which lost 2 bases and 4 bases, there was a span of 17 bases. CDR3 bases: TGTGCCAGCAGTTACGGCAGGGGAGCGGGGAGCTATGGCTACACCTTC. Amino acid sequence: CASSYGRGAGSYGYTF.

Only a few counts were recorded for this clone. This chain uses TRBV6-4 with TRBJ2-7, with 12 positions matching TRBD1. V shed 7 bases and J 9 bases; nucleotides not matched to a gene: 13. Germline V CDR1 and CDR2: MRHNA, SNTAGT. The CDR3 totals 15 residues. Here the CDR3 DNA reads TGTGCCAGCACCTGGCCGGGACAGGGGGCGCCGGGGCAGTACTTC. As protein: CASTWPGQGAPGQYF.

There are a few counts of this clone. The CDR3 DNA sequence: TGCGCCAGCAGCTTAACTAGCGGGAGCGCGTATGAGCAGTTCTTC. This gives the protein CASSLTSGSAYEQFF. The V and J genes are TRBV5-1 and TRBJ2-1, with 11 nucleotides matching TRBD2. Looked up from germline, CDR1 is SGHRS and CDR2 is YFSETQ. The CDR3 totals 15 residues. Trimming at V came to 2 bases and at J to 8 bases, leaving 6 bases not matched to a gene.

The chain links TRBV29-1 to TRBJ2-1; D gene unclear. CDR3 length: 12 residues. Germline V gives CDR1 SQVTM, CDR2 ANQGSEA. Trimming removed 1 base from V and 3 bases from J, with 4 bases in between. CDR3 residues: CSVEGIYNEQFF. The CDR3 region has the DNA TGCAGCGTTGAAGGCATCTACAATGAGCAGTTCTTC.

The rearrangement links TRBV9 to TRBJ2-5; the match to TRBD2 covers 7 bases. Germline V lookup: CDR1 SGDLS, CDR2 YYNGEE. V lost 4 bases and J lost 2; bases outside the gene matches: 5. This CDR3 contains 14 residues. CDR3 sequence reads: CASSPERDQETQYF. CDR3 coding DNA: TGTGCCAGCAGCCCCGAGCGGGATCAAGAGACCCAGTACTTC.

The chain is built from TRBV5-1 and TRBJ2-1; 15 positions match TRBD2. The V gene's germline CDR1 is SGHRS and CDR2 YFSETQ. Losses at the gene ends were 5 bases for V and 11 bases for J; bases not matched to a gene: 5. This CDR3 region has 14 residues. The CDR3 nucleotides read TGCGCCAGCAGGGCCGGGACTAGCGGGGGGAAGCAGTTCTTC. As protein: CASRAGTSGGKQFF.

CDR3 sequence (DNA): TGTGCCAGCAGCTTGACACCCGGGGCCGGGGAGCTGTTTTTT. Amino acids: CASSLTPGAGELFF. The rearrangement joins TRBV11-3 to TRBJ2-2, with a tentative D call TRBD2 (5 bases). In germline, CDR1 is SGHNT, CDR2 YENEEA. The V and J ends lost 3 bases and 6 bases respectively, with 11 bases between them. The CDR3 consists of 14 residues. Filled out from reference TRBV11-3 and TRBJ2-2, the complete variable domain reads EAGVVQSPRYKIIEKKQPVAFWCNPISGHNTLYWYLQNLGQGPELLIRYENEEAVDDSQLPKDRFSAERLKGVDSTLKIQPAELGDSAVYLCASSLTPGAGELFFGEGSRLTVL.